Listed below are T cell receptor beta chains from one sample, sequenced in a study of cytomegalovirus exposure and HLA in healthy donors. Clones were sequenced by immunoSEQ multiplex PCR, and TCRdb holds only the in-frame ones, with some missing. The sample has over 150,000 clones, roughly three quarters seen once. The specimen sequenced was PBMCs. These receptors all come from a young woman in good health and CMV-seronegative. Each CDR3 is given with its conserved first and last residue. D genes are given only for firm matches. The listing skips clone size in some rows; elsewhere it reads once, few, many or a size class.

V gene: TRBV2
J gene: TRBJ2-5
D gene: -
clone size: -
CDR3 DNA: TGTGCCAGCGGGGCGGACAGACTCGGACGGGAGACCCAGTACTTC
CDR3 protein: CASGADRLGRETQYF

V gene: TRBV6-5
J gene: TRBJ1-5
D gene: -
clone size: -
CDR3 DNA: TGTGCCAGCAGTGAAGTGACAACGCAGCCCCAGCATTTT
CDR3 protein: CASSEVTTQPQHF

V gene: TRBV28
J gene: TRBJ1-3
D gene: -
clone size: -
CDR3 DNA: TGTGCCAGCAGTTCTCCCCAGACAGCAAATTGGTACACCATATATTTT
CDR3 protein: CASSSPQTANWYTIYF

V gene: TRBV28
J gene: TRBJ2-2
D gene: TRBD2
clone size: once
CDR3 DNA: TGTGCCAGCAGTTCCTCATTCCCGGGACTAGCGGTGAACACCGGGGAGCTGTTTTTT
CDR3 protein: CASSSSFPGLAVNTGELFF

V gene: TRBV5-6
J gene: TRBJ1-1
D gene: -
clone size: -
CDR3 DNA: TGTGCCAGCAGCGTTTCAGGGGTGAGGAACACTGAAGCTTTCTTT
CDR3 protein: CASSVSGVRNTEAFF

V gene: TRBV10-1
J gene: TRBJ2-1
D gene: TRBD2
clone size: -
CDR3 DNA: TGCGCCAGCAGTGAGCTAGCGGGAGGGTATGAGCAGTTCTTC
CDR3 protein: CASSELAGGYEQFF

V gene: TRBV7-8
J gene: TRBJ1-1
D gene: TRBD1
clone size: -
CDR3 DNA: TGTGCCAGCAGCCTAGGACAGGCTCTGAACACTGAAGCTTTCTTT
CDR3 protein: CASSLGQALNTEAFF

V gene: TRBV7-2
J gene: TRBJ2-1
D gene: -
clone size: -
CDR3 DNA: TGTGCCAGCAGCCCTAAAAGATGGGCTGAGCAGTTCTTC
CDR3 protein: CASSPKRWAEQFF

V gene: TRBV11-2
J gene: TRBJ2-3
D gene: TRBD2
clone size: -
CDR3 DNA: TGTGCCAGCAGCTTGGGACTAGCGGGGGGATCAGATACGCAGTATTTT
CDR3 protein: CASSLGLAGGSDTQYF

V gene: TRBV6-1
J gene: TRBJ1-2
D gene: -
clone size: -
CDR3 DNA: TGTGCCAGCAGTGAACTGGGGAGCTATGGCTACACCTTC
CDR3 protein: CASSELGSYGYTF

V gene: TRBV11-2
J gene: TRBJ2-7
D gene: TRBD2
clone size: -
CDR3 DNA: TGTGCCAGCAGCTTCCCCCCCGGGACTAGCGGGACCGAGCAGTACTTC
CDR3 protein: CASSFPPGTSGTEQYF

V gene: TRBV2
J gene: TRBJ2-3
D gene: TRBD2
clone size: -
CDR3 DNA: TGTGCCAGCGAGGAAGGACTAGCGGGCACAGATACGCAGTATTTT
CDR3 protein: CASEEGLAGTDTQYF

V gene: TRBV4-3
J gene: TRBJ2-7
D gene: TRBD1
clone size: medium-sized
CDR3 DNA: TGCGCCAGCAGCCAAGAGGAAGGGACAGGGGGCTACGAGCAGTACTTC
CDR3 protein: CASSQEEGTGGYEQYF

V gene: TRBV18
J gene: TRBJ2-5
D gene: TRBD2
clone size: -
CDR3 DNA: TGTGCCAGCTCACCACCTAGCGGGGGACCCCAAGAGACCCAGTACTTC
CDR3 protein: CASSPPSGGPQETQYF

V gene: TRBV7-9
J gene: TRBJ2-3
D gene: TRBD2
clone size: -
CDR3 DNA: TGTGCCAGCAGCTTACTTCGGGGGGGGCCGGATACGCAGTATTTT
CDR3 protein: CASSLLRGGPDTQYF

V gene: TRBV5-6
J gene: TRBJ1-4
D gene: -
clone size: -
CDR3 DNA: TGTGCCAGCAGCTCTGACGGAGCAACTAATGAAAAACTGTTTTTT
CDR3 protein: CASSSDGATNEKLFF

V gene: TRBV19
J gene: TRBJ1-5
D gene: -
clone size: few
CDR3 DNA: TGTGCCAGTAGTATTATACAGGATTATAGCAATCAGCCCCAGCATTTT
CDR3 protein: CASSIIQDYSNQPQHF

V gene: TRBV7-2
J gene: TRBJ1-1
D gene: -
clone size: -
CDR3 DNA: TGTGCCAGCAGCACCCGGGACATTAACACTGAAGCTTTCTTT
CDR3 protein: CASSTRDINTEAFF

V gene: TRBV5-6
J gene: TRBJ1-3
D gene: -
clone size: -
CDR3 DNA: TGTGCCAGCGGGGGCACAGGGAACTCTGGAAACACCATATATTTT
CDR3 protein: CASGGTGNSGNTIYF

V gene: TRBV4-1
J gene: TRBJ2-7
D gene: TRBD2
clone size: few
CDR3 DNA: TGCGCCAGCAGCCAAGCATGGGGGCTGGGCGGGGGGTCGCTGTACTTC
CDR3 protein: CASSQAWGLGGGSLYF

V gene: TRBV4-1
J gene: TRBJ1-5
D gene: TRBD1
clone size: -
CDR3 DNA: TGCGCCAGCAGCCAAAGGCCCCCAGGGACAGAACCCTATCAGCCCCAGCATTTT
CDR3 protein: CASSQRPPGTEPYQPQHF

V gene: TRBV6-5
J gene: TRBJ2-5
D gene: -
clone size: -
CDR3 DNA: TGTGCCAGCAGTTACTCGATGAGACAGCCGAGCGACTTC
CDR3 protein: CASSYSMRQPSDF

V gene: TRBV7-9
J gene: TRBJ1-1
D gene: TRBD1
clone size: once
CDR3 DNA: TGTGCCAGCAGCCAAAATGTGGGACAGGGGGGCACTGAAGCTTTCTTT
CDR3 protein: CASSQNVGQGGTEAFF

V gene: TRBV4-1
J gene: TRBJ1-4
D gene: -
clone size: once
CDR3 DNA: TGCGCCAGCAGCCAAGATCGTGGCGGTGCAACTAATGAAAAACTGTTTTTT
CDR3 protein: CASSQDRGGATNEKLFF

V gene: TRBV5-1
J gene: TRBJ2-1
D gene: TRBD1
clone size: once
CDR3 DNA: TGCGCCAGCAGCTTTGCCGACAGGGGGGGACACAATGAGCAGTTCTTC
CDR3 protein: CASSFADRGGHNEQFF

V gene: TRBV4-1
J gene: TRBJ2-1
D gene: TRBD2
clone size: -
CDR3 DNA: TGCGCCAGCAGCCACAGCGGGGTCACCTACAATGAGCAGTTCTTC
CDR3 protein: CASSHSGVTYNEQFF

V gene: TRBV14
J gene: TRBJ1-1
D gene: -
clone size: -
CDR3 DNA: TGTGCCAGCAGCCAAGATCTTGGCAGCCGGCGGGCTTTCTTT
CDR3 protein: CASSQDLGSRRAFF

V gene: TRBV5-1
J gene: TRBJ2-2
D gene: -
clone size: -
CDR3 DNA: TGCGCCAGCAGCTTGGGTTCCTCGAACACCGGGGAGCTGTTTTTT
CDR3 protein: CASSLGSSNTGELFF

V gene: TRBV10-3
J gene: TRBJ2-7
D gene: -
clone size: -
CDR3 DNA: TGTGCCATCAGTGAGTTTAGAAGAGGGTTCGAGCAGTACTTC
CDR3 protein: CAISEFRRGFEQYF

V gene: TRBV5-1
J gene: TRBJ2-1
D gene: -
clone size: once
CDR3 DNA: TGCGCCAGCAGCTTCAGTCAGGGGACCTACAATGAGCAGTTCTTC
CDR3 protein: CASSFSQGTYNEQFF

V gene: TRBV15
J gene: TRBJ1-1
D gene: -
clone size: -
CDR3 DNA: TGTGCCACCAGCAGAGTGCAGGGTGGTGTGGACACTGAAGCTTTCTTT
CDR3 protein: CATSRVQGGVDTEAFF

V gene: TRBV30
J gene: TRBJ1-2
D gene: -
clone size: -
CDR3 DNA: TGTGCCTGGAGGCCGGGATCGAACCCGGACACCTTC
CDR3 protein: CAWRPGSNPDTF

V gene: TRBV7-3
J gene: TRBJ2-5
D gene: TRBD2
clone size: once
CDR3 DNA: TGTGCCAGCAGCTTAATAGCGGGGGCCCAAGAGACCCAGTACTTC
CDR3 protein: CASSLIAGAQETQYF

V gene: TRBV5-1
J gene: TRBJ2-7
D gene: TRBD1
clone size: -
CDR3 DNA: TGCGCCAGCAGCTTGGTACAGGGGGCGAGGGAGCAGTACTTC
CDR3 protein: CASSLVQGAREQYF

V gene: TRBV29-1
J gene: TRBJ1-3
D gene: -
clone size: -
CDR3 DNA: TGCAGCGTCCAGGGTCGCCTAAACACCATATATTTT
CDR3 protein: CSVQGRLNTIYF

V gene: TRBV5-1
J gene: TRBJ1-6
D gene: TRBD1
clone size: few
CDR3 DNA: TGCGCCAGCAACAGGGGGGGGCCCTATAATTCACCCCTCCACTTT
CDR3 protein: CASNRGGPYNSPLHF

V gene: TRBV9
J gene: TRBJ2-7
D gene: -
clone size: -
CDR3 DNA: TGTGCCAGCAGCGTAGACGGCCGGGACTACGAGCAGTACTTC
CDR3 protein: CASSVDGRDYEQYF

V gene: TRBV7-9
J gene: TRBJ1-1
D gene: -
clone size: -
CDR3 DNA: TGTGCCAGCAGCTTATCCGGGACACTGAACACTGAAGCTTTCTTT
CDR3 protein: CASSLSGTLNTEAFF

V gene: TRBV11-1
J gene: TRBJ2-1
D gene: TRBD2
clone size: -
CDR3 DNA: TGTGCCAGCAGCTTAGCTCCCCGGACTAGCGGATACAATGAGCAGTTCTTC
CDR3 protein: CASSLAPRTSGYNEQFF

V gene: TRBV28
J gene: TRBJ1-6
D gene: TRBD1
clone size: -
CDR3 DNA: TGTGCCAGCACCCGAAGGACAGGGAGAGAATCACCCCTCCACTTT
CDR3 protein: CASTRRTGRESPLHF

V gene: TRBV11-2
J gene: TRBJ1-2
D gene: -
clone size: -
CDR3 DNA: TGTGCCAGCAGCTTAGGGGGGGATGGCTACACCTTC
CDR3 protein: CASSLGGDGYTF

V gene: TRBV6-1
J gene: TRBJ2-7
D gene: TRBD2
clone size: -
CDR3 DNA: TGTGCCAGCATAGTAACCGGGACTAGCGACTACGAGCAGTACTTC
CDR3 protein: CASIVTGTSDYEQYF

V gene: TRBV6-5
J gene: TRBJ2-1
D gene: TRBD2
clone size: few
CDR3 DNA: TGTGCCAGCAGTTCGACTAGCGGGGGAATCAATGAGCAGTTCTTC
CDR3 protein: CASSSTSGGINEQFF

V gene: TRBV15
J gene: TRBJ1-6
D gene: -
clone size: -
CDR3 DNA: TGTGCCACCAGCAGAGGACAGAATTCACCCCTCCACTTT
CDR3 protein: CATSRGQNSPLHF

V gene: TRBV29-1
J gene: TRBJ1-3
D gene: -
clone size: -
CDR3 DNA: TGCAGCGTTGCCGTTATAAGAGAAAACACCATATATTTT
CDR3 protein: CSVAVIRENTIYF

V gene: TRBV4-3
J gene: TRBJ1-1
D gene: -
clone size: -
CDR3 DNA: TGCGCCAGCAGCCAAGCTCAGGGCACTGAAGCTTTCTTT
CDR3 protein: CASSQAQGTEAFF

V gene: TRBV10-3
J gene: TRBJ2-7
D gene: TRBD1
clone size: few
CDR3 DNA: TGTGCCGTCCTTAGGGACAGCACCTACGAGCAGTACTTC
CDR3 protein: CAVLRDSTYEQYF

V gene: TRBV27
J gene: TRBJ1-4
D gene: -
clone size: -
CDR3 DNA: TGTGCCAGCAGACAGGTGGAGAGGGAAAAACTGTTTTTT
CDR3 protein: CASRQVEREKLFF

V gene: TRBV29-1
J gene: TRBJ2-7
D gene: TRBD2
clone size: -
CDR3 DNA: TGCAGCGTTGAAGATCAACTAGCGGGGGTTAGGAAGCAGTACTTC
CDR3 protein: CSVEDQLAGVRKQYF

V gene: TRBV18
J gene: TRBJ2-6
D gene: TRBD1
clone size: -
CDR3 DNA: TGTGCCAGCTCACCAAACAGGGGAGCAGCTGGGGCCAACGTCCTGACTTTC
CDR3 protein: CASSPNRGAAGANVLTF

V gene: TRBV7-9
J gene: TRBJ2-3
D gene: TRBD2
clone size: -
CDR3 DNA: TGTGCCAGCAGCCCACCGACTAGCGGGGGTGCAGATACGCAGTATTTT
CDR3 protein: CASSPPTSGGADTQYF

V gene: TRBV19
J gene: TRBJ1-5
D gene: TRBD1
clone size: -
CDR3 DNA: TGTGCCAGTAAGAGACAGGGGGCCAATCAGCCCCAGCATTTT
CDR3 protein: CASKRQGANQPQHF

V gene: TRBV19
J gene: TRBJ2-2
D gene: -
clone size: -
CDR3 DNA: TGTGCCAGTAGTATGCACATGAACACCGGGGAGCTGTTTTTT
CDR3 protein: CASSMHMNTGELFF

V gene: TRBV30
J gene: TRBJ2-2
D gene: TRBD1
clone size: -
CDR3 DNA: TGTGCCGCAATCGGTCGGACAGGGGGCCAGGCCGGGGAGCTGTTTTTT
CDR3 protein: CAAIGRTGGQAGELFF

V gene: TRBV18
J gene: TRBJ1-2
D gene: -
clone size: once
CDR3 DNA: TGTGCCAGCTCGCGTCCAGGGAGGGACCTACCAGGCGATGGCTACACCTTC
CDR3 protein: CASSRPGRDLPGDGYTF

V gene: TRBV4-1
J gene: TRBJ1-6
D gene: -
clone size: -
CDR3 DNA: TGCGCCAGCAGCCAACGGGGGTTGTTGGATAATTCACCCCTCCACTTT
CDR3 protein: CASSQRGLLDNSPLHF